Below are 6 T cell receptor beta chains sequenced from a single sample in a study of blood T cell repertoires in COVID-19. Some clones are missing from TCRdb's copy, which holds only in-frame ones; the method was immunoSEQ multiplex PCR. This table has about 68,000 clones, about 82% appearing once. The sample comprised peripheral blood. Source of these receptors: a man in his forties or fifties with acute or convalescent COVID-19.

The V gene is TRBV6-5, the J gene TRBJ1-1; D may be TRBD1 (5 bases). Looked up from germline, CDR1 is MNHEY and CDR2 is SVGAGI. Trimming left V 0 bases short and J 1 base short, with 9 bases between. The CDR3 length is 15 residues. This CDR3 reads CASSYSNGANTEAFF. As DNA, the CDR3 is TGTGCCAGCAGTTACTCGAATGGGGCGAACACTGAAGCTTTCTTT.

V usage is TRBV6-5 and J usage is TRBJ1-1, with unresolved D. This CDR3 comprises 12 residues. V lost 6 bases and J 1 base, leaving 6 bases between the germline ends. Germline V CDR1 and CDR2: MNHEY, SVGAGI. The CDR3, as DNA: TGTGCCAGCAGGGCGGGGAACACTGAAGCTTTCTTT. Its protein product is CASRAGNTEAFF.

V usage is TRBV25-1 and J usage is TRBJ2-1; 15 positions agree with TRBD2. The CDR3 has 17 amino acids. The V gene's germline CDR1 is MGHDK and CDR2 SYGVNS. V shed 6 bases and J 2 bases; nucleotides not matched to a gene: 5. This CDR3 is CASSKWTSGGAYNEQFF. In DNA form, the CDR3 reads TGTGCCAGCAGCAAATGGACTAGCGGGGGGGCCTACAATGAGCAGTTCTTC.

This clone has only one observation. The gene calls are TRBV5-4 and TRBJ1-4; tentatively, D is TRBD1 (6 bases). The CDR3 sequence is 15 residues long. CDR1 SGHNT and CDR2 YYREEE come from the germline V gene (reference sequence). V lost 4 bases and J lost 7, with 17 bases in between. In nucleotides, the CDR3 is TGTGCCAGCAGCCCGGAAACAGGGTATACTGAAAAACTGTTTTTT. It translates to CASSPETGYTEKLFF. The full variable domain, its missing parts supplied by reference TRBV5-4 and TRBJ1-4, is ETGVTQSPTHLIKTRGQQVTLRCSSQSGHNTVSWYQQALGQGPQFIFQYYREEENGRGNFPPRFSGLQFPNYSSELNVNALELDDSALYLCASSPETGYTEKLFFGSGTQLSVL.

The chain combines TRBV27 with TRBJ1-6, with D hard to call. There are 17 residues in the CDR3. Trimming stripped 4 bases from V and 0 bases from J, with 13 bases between. Germline CDR1 MNHEY, CDR2 SMNVEV (reference sequence). The CDR3 loop reads CASSYEGRRSYNSPLHF. The CDR3 DNA reads TGTGCCAGCAGTTATGAGGGCAGACGCTCCTATAATTCACCCCTCCACTTT.

A few counts support this clone. This chain links TRBV12-5 with TRBJ2-5, with 7 bases matching TRBD1. Trimming at V came to 7 bases and at J to 4 bases, leaving 6 bases not matched to a gene. Germline loops: CDR1 LGHNT, CDR2 FRNRAP. This CDR3 spans 13 amino acids. The CDR3 DNA reads TGTGCTAGTGATATGACAGGGCGAGAGACCCAGTACTTC. Translated, it gives CASDMTGRETQYF.